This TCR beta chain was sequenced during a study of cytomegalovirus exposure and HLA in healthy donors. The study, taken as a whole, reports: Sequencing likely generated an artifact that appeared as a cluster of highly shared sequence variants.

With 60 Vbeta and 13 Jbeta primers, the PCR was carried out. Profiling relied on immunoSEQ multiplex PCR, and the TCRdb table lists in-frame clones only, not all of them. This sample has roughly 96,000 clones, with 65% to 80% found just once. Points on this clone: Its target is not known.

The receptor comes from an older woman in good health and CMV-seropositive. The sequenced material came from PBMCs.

The CDR3 nucleotides are TGCAGCGTCGGGACAGGGGTTAGCTATGGCTACACCTTC. Amino acids: CSVGTGVSYGYTF. This chain uses TRBV29-1 with TRBJ1-2; 10 bases are shared with TRBD1. The CDR3 has 13 residues. V was pared by 6 bases and J by 4 bases, with 5 bases of the junction left unmatched. Per the germline V gene, CDR1 is SQVTM and CDR2 is ANQGSEA.